This T cell receptor beta chain is from a study of CD8 T cells in Susac syndrome. Points from the study as a whole: In total CD8+ repertoires, about 15 Susac-specific public clones were found, and five or six in CD8+ TEMRA repertoires.

Random hexamers were used to reverse transcribe an amount of about 0.5 to 1 ug RNA. Amplification of TCR beta CDR3 used immunoSEQ multiplex PCR across 54 Vbeta and 13 Jbeta. TCRdb re-called the immunoSEQ multiplex PCR reads with MiXCR, one entry per CDR3 protein. The sample lists roughly 110,000 distinct CDR3 sequences, roughly 95% occurring once. As regards this clonotype: Its matching antigen is unknown.

Germline assignment: CDR1 MGHRA and CDR2 YSYEKL. The CDR3 has 17 amino acids. The germline V and J ends were trimmed by 1 base and 7 bases, with 22 bases remaining between them. V and J are TRBV4-1 and TRBJ1-2; tentative D call: TRBD1 (6 bases). Sequenced sample: CD8+ T cells from PBMCs. The receptor's source is a human donor with Susac syndrome. Written as DNA, the CDR3 is TGCGCCAGCAGCCAAGGGGTGTCGGATTTACAGGGCGGTGGCTACACCTTC. It translates to CASSQGVSDLQGGGYTF.